This T cell receptor beta chain is from a study of T cells in Graves' hyperthyroidism and ophthalmopathy. Study context: Peripheral blood was taken when the disease was first diagnosed, before any treatment began. Study-wide results and caveats: Classification by a 13 V-J model distinguished ophthalmopathy from stable hyperthyroidism. Blood also carried most thyroid clonotypes expanded above 0.001.

CDR1 and CDR2 (germline): SGHRS, YFSETQ. This CDR3 comprises 16 residues. Trimming took 4 bases from V and 10 from J; bases not matched to a gene: 14. The table lists this clonotype with many counts. Its antigen is undetermined. Diagnoses used clinical symptoms, serum thyroxine and TRAb, thyroid ultrasound and orbital computed tomography. Amplification targeted TCR beta CDR3 regions from RNA transcripts. A first-round RT-PCR of the TCR CDR3 used the HTBI primer set. TCRdb re-derived calls from the multiplex PCR reads in MiXCR, one entry per CDR3 protein. The sample has 350,000 to 450,000 distinct CDR3 sequences; about 14% are singletons.

The chain uses TRBV5-1 and TRBJ1-2, with 12 bases lining up with TRBD1. Material for sequencing was blood. This receptor was identified in a man aged 45-65 years with Graves' ophthalmopathy. Here the CDR3 DNA reads TGCGCCAGCAGCGCGGGGACAGGGGGCTCTTCCCGAATCTACACCTTC. Residues: CASSAGTGGSSRIYTF.